The entry below describes one T cell receptor beta chain. Antigen specificity is unknown. The data are from a study of CD8+CD57+ T cells in acquired aplastic anemia. About the study: Sorted CD4+ and CD8+ cells gave an average of about 3.4 ug of DNA. Points from the study as a whole: Patients and controls were found to share 25 to 35 CD8+ CDR3 sequences. No significant difference in CD8+ Simpson's diversity was found between patients and controls.

Per germline, CDR1 KGHDR and CDR2 SFDVKD. V was cut by 5 bases and J by 1 base, with 3 bases left in between. This CDR3 has 12 residues. Genomic DNA was employed as the template in profiling TCR beta VDJ and CDR3. TCRdb independently ran MiXCR on the reads; one entry per CDR3 protein. The sample consists of 200,000 to 250,000 distinct CDR3 sequences, approximately 60% of them appearing once. Sequenced: sorted CD4+, CD8+, or CD8+CD57+ T cells (not recorded which) from PBMCs. The clonotype originates from a human donor in good health. V usage is TRBV24-1 and J usage is TRBJ2-3; D remains unclear. CDR3 sequence reads: CATSGGTDTQYF. DNA of the CDR3: TGTGCCACCAGTGGGGGCACAGATACGCAGTATTTT.